This T cell receptor (beta chain) was retrieved from a study of blood T cells in healthy people across ages. Each donor's blood draw was approximately 10 milliliters of peripheral blood. It was with a sample-barcoded 5' primer and a J-beta primer mix that a second PCR of about 6 to 12 cycles was run. TCRdb recomputed calls from the 5' RACE reads with MiXCR, one row per CDR3 protein. The repertoire holds 800,000 to 950,000 distinct CDR3 sequences, with almost 30% as singletons. Note on this clonotype: The target antigen is unknown.

Overall study results and limits: Naive T cell percentage strongly correlated with TCR beta diversity. Those diversity estimates obtained from one million T cells were thought to be underestimates.

Germline assignment: CDR1 SNHLY and CDR2 FYNNEI. The ends were cut back, 4 bases at V and 6 bases at J, with 18 bases in the middle. This CDR3 is 16 amino acids long. These same records also appear under a second study, on T cells of mothers and their children. That study adds: The authors added sample barcodes and 2-4 random nucleotides using the M1S primer of the second PCR.

Sequencing was performed on blood. This sequence was found in a woman aged 40 to 55 in good health. V gene TRBV2 combines with J gene TRBJ2-2; a weak D match, TRBD2 (7 bases). CDR3: CASSVGGGDRSGELFF. In DNA, the CDR3 is TGTGCCAGCAGTGTCGGCGGGGGCGATAGGTCCGGGGAGCTGTTTTTT.